These 29 T cell receptor beta chains share one sample of origin, sequenced in a study of T cell responses to AZD1222 COVID-19 vaccine. TCRdb's copy holds only in-frame clones and misses some; the assay was immunoSEQ multiplex PCR. The sample contains around 100,000 clones, about nine tenths of which appear only once. Sequences were derived from peripheral blood, sampled on day 0 of AZD1222 vaccination. Source of these receptors: an adult in good health.

The rearrangement uses TRBV5-6 and TRBJ1-1, with a possible D match to TRBD1 (5 bases). Germline loops: CDR1 SGHDT, CDR2 YYEEEE. V lost 2 bases, J lost 4 bases, and 12 bases lay in between. This CDR3 comprises 14 residues. DNA for the CDR3: TGTGCCAGCAGCTTTTCGGGGGGGATCACTGAAGCTTTCTTT. As protein: CASSFSGGITEAFF. Drawing the rest from reference TRBV5-6 and TRBJ1-1, the complete variable domain is DAGVTQSPTHLIKTRGQQVTLRCSPKSGHDTVSWYQQALGQGPQFIFQYYEEEERQRGNFPDRFSGHQFPNYSSELNVNALLLGDSALYLCASSFSGGITEAFFGQGTRLTVV.

The V and J genes are TRBV27 and TRBJ1-2; D is ambiguous. Trimming pared 4 bases from V and 4 bases from J, leaving 10 bases between. The CDR3 runs to 13 residues. The germline V gene encodes CDR1 MNHEY and CDR2 SMNVEV (reference sequence). CDR3 residues: CASSWWGGYGYTF. In DNA, the CDR3 is TGTGCCAGCAGTTGGTGGGGTGGCTATGGCTACACCTTC.

The rearrangement uses TRBV15 and TRBJ1-2; no definite D call. V was clipped by 0 bases and J by 4 bases, with 9 bases between them. CDR3 length: 14 amino acids. CDR1 LNHNV and CDR2 YYDKDF come from the germline V gene (reference sequence). The CDR3 region is CATSRDRAAYGYTF. DNA for the CDR3: TGTGCCACCAGCAGAGATCGAGCTGCCTATGGCTACACCTTC.

The chain combines TRBV3-1 (or the pseudogene TRBV3-2) with TRBJ1-3; D may be TRBD1 (6 bases). The CDR3 runs to 18 residues. V lost 0 bases, J lost 0 bases, and 15 bases lay in between. CDR1 is LGHDT, CDR2 YNNKEL, per germline (reference sequence). The CDR3 spells CASSQDGGAPGSGNTIYF. The CDR3 DNA follows: TGTGCCAGCAGCCAAGATGGGGGGGCGCCGGGCTCTGGAAACACCATATATTTT.

This sequence joins TRBV18 and TRBJ1-3, with a possible D match to TRBD1 (5 bases). The V end was cut by 4 bases, the J end by 1 base, with 11 bases between. The CDR3 consists of 15 residues. From germline, CDR1 is KGHSH and CDR2 LQKENI. The CDR3 DNA reads as TGTGCCAGCTCACTTCAGGGACTGTCTGGAAACACCATATATTTT. It specifies CASSLQGLSGNTIYF.

The chain joins TRBV10-3 to TRBJ1-1; D unclear. The germline V and J ends were trimmed by 2 bases and 4 bases, with 17 bases remaining between them. The germline V gene has CDR1 ENHRY and CDR2 SYGVKD. This CDR3 has 16 residues. CDR3 sequence (DNA): TGTGCCATCAGTGAGCCGAGTGGCGGAGGGATCACTGAAGCTTTCTTT. This sequence encodes CAISEPSGGGITEAFF.

There are a few counts of this clone. This chain joins TRBV6-5 and TRBJ1-1; D gene unclear. V was cut by 2 bases and J by 5 bases, with 12 bases left in between. This CDR3 is 14 amino acids long. Germline lookup yields CDR1 MNHEY and CDR2 SVGAGI. Written as DNA, the CDR3 is TGTGCCAGCAGTTACAGGGTCCGGGAGACTGAAGCTTTCTTT. The encoded protein is CASSYRVRETEAFF.

This chain joins TRBV2 and TRBJ1-2; 11 bases fit TRBD1. Germline V gene lookup returns CDR1 SNHLY and CDR2 FYNNEI. The CDR3 has 15 amino acids. V shed 8 bases and J 8 bases; nucleotides not matched to a gene: 13. The CDR3 region has the DNA TGTGCCAGCCAAGACGAAACCGGGACAGGGGGAGGCTACACCTTC. Protein: CASQDETGTGGGYTF.

The chain recombines TRBV6-5 with TRBJ2-7; 9 nucleotides align to TRBD1. Per germline, CDR1 MNHEY and CDR2 SVGAGI. Trimming cost V 6 bases and J 2 bases; bases outside gene matches: 8. This CDR3 is 15 amino acids long. CDR3 amino acids: CASSQSGTGTYEQYF. The DNA for the CDR3 is TGTGCCAGCAGCCAATCCGGGACAGGGACCTACGAGCAGTACTTC.

This sequence joins TRBV7-3 and TRBJ1-1, with D perhaps TRBD1 (6 bases). Per the germline V gene, CDR1 is SGHTA and CDR2 is FQGTGA. This CDR3 is built from 15 residues. Trimming pared 3 bases from V and 3 bases from J, leaving 14 bases between. For the CDR3, the DNA is TGTGCCAGCAGCTTCGGGGGCGCGGGGGACACTGAAGCTTTCTTT. As protein: CASSFGGAGDTEAFF.

This rearrangement joins TRBV10-1 to TRBJ1-1; D gene unclear. Trimming shortened V by 3 bases and J by 4 bases, and 12 bases separated the two germline ends. Germline V gives CDR1 WNHNN, CDR2 SYGVQD (reference sequence). The CDR3 is 14 amino acids. Here the CDR3 DNA reads TGCGCCAGCAGTGATCCGCGTCTCTTCACTGAAGCTTTCTTT. As protein: CASSDPRLFTEAFF.

The CDR3 bases are TGCGCCAGCAGCCAAGATCCTGCAGGGACTAGAAATGGCTACACCTTC. Encoded protein: CASSQDPAGTRNGYTF. The V call is TRBV4-1, the J call TRBJ1-2; a weak D match, TRBD1 (5 bases). The CDR3 is 16 residues long. Trimming cost V 0 bases and J 6 bases, with 17 bases left between them. From germline, CDR1 is MGHRA and CDR2 YSYEKL.

The rearrangement joins TRBV19 to TRBJ1-2; possibly TRBD1 for D (5 bases). V gave up 9 bases and J gave up 0 bases, with 20 bases separating them. CDR1 and CDR2 (germline): LNHDA, SQIVND (reference sequence). The CDR3 loop spans 16 amino acids. In nucleotides, the CDR3 is TGTGCCAGCAGCCGGGACGGAAGACCTCCTAACTATGGCTACACCTTC. Protein sequence: CASSRDGRPPNYGYTF.

This sequence joins TRBV19 and TRBJ2-1; 10 bases are shared with TRBD1. The V gene end was trimmed by 10 bases and the J gene end by 7 bases; junction bases not matched to a gene: 7. Germline V CDR1 and CDR2: LNHDA, SQIVND (reference sequence). The CDR3 is made up of 13 amino acids. As DNA, the CDR3 is TGTGCCACCAACGGACAGGGGGTGAATGAGCAGTTCTTC. Amino acid sequence: CATNGQGVNEQFF. Full variable domain (rest looked up from reference TRBV19 and TRBJ2-1): DGGITQSPKYLFRKEGQNVTLSCEQNLNHDAMYWYRQDPGQGLRLIYYSQIVNDFQKGDIAEGYSVSREKKESFPLTVTSAQKNPTAFYLCATNGQGVNEQFFGPGTRLTVL.

The chain couples TRBV7-9 to TRBJ1-1, with 8 bases aligning to TRBD1. Germline lookup yields CDR1 SEHNR and CDR2 FQNEAQ (reference sequence). The CDR3 has 17 amino acids. V lost 5 bases, J lost 0 bases, and 11 bases stayed unmatched. Written as DNA, the CDR3 is TGTGCCAGCAGCACGGGACAGGTGGGGGCCATGAACACTGAAGCTTTCTTT. Translating gives CASSTGQVGAMNTEAFF.

The CDR3 loop is CASSEPNTEAFF. CDR3 nucleotide sequence: TGCGCCAGCAGCGAGCCGAACACTGAAGCTTTCTTT. The chain carries TRBV5-1 and TRBJ1-1; D is unresolved. Germline CDR1 is SGHRS and CDR2 is YFSETQ. The CDR3 is made up of 12 amino acids. V lost 4 bases, J lost 1 base, and 5 bases lay in between.

The rearrangement uses TRBV15 and TRBJ1-4, with D unresolved. Trimming took 3 bases from V and 8 from J, leaving 16 bases between them. The CDR3 consists of 15 residues. CDR1 LNHNV and CDR2 YYDKDF come from the germline V gene (reference sequence). CDR3 sequence: CATSREMAVREKLFF. The CDR3 DNA reads TGTGCCACCAGCAGGGAGATGGCTGTTCGGGAAAAACTGTTTTTT.

There are a few counts of this clone. The chain uses TRBV2 and TRBJ2-4; D might be TRBD1 or TRBD2, each matching 6 bases. The germline gives CDR1 SNHLY, CDR2 FYNNEI. Trimming left V 8 bases short and J 3 bases short, with 14 bases between. CDR3 length: 14 residues. The CDR3 loop is CASGTGTFKNIQYF. The CDR3 DNA sequence: TGTGCCAGCGGTACAGGGACTTTCAAAAACATTCAGTACTTC.

The chain couples TRBV6-5 to TRBJ2-7, with D maybe TRBD2 (5 bases). Trimming took off 4 bases at V and 5 bases at J, with 12 bases between the two ends. This CDR3 contains 13 residues. The V gene's germline CDR1 is MNHEY and CDR2 SVGAGI. The CDR3 bases are TGTGCCAGCAGTTTGGACGGGGATGACGAGCAGTACTTC. Translation: CASSLDGDDEQYF.

The rearrangement links TRBV29-1 to TRBJ1-1; D is possibly TRBD1 (5 bases). Germline V CDR1 and CDR2: SQVTM, ANQGSEA. This CDR3 has 14 amino acids. The germline V and J ends were trimmed by 0 bases and 6 bases, with 14 bases remaining between them. The CDR3: CSVEDWVRGPEAFF. The CDR3 nucleotides read TGCAGCGTTGAAGATTGGGTAAGGGGACCTGAAGCTTTCTTT.

This clone has a handful of counts. The chain uses TRBV11-2 and TRBJ2-7; D is unclear. This CDR3 has 12 amino acids. V was pared by 3 bases and J by 6 bases, with 9 bases between. Per the germline V gene, CDR1 is SGHAT and CDR2 is FQNNGV. CDR3 amino acids: CASSFGNAEQYF. CDR3 bases: TGTGCCAGCAGCTTTGGGAATGCCGAGCAGTACTTC.

The V and J genes are TRBV7-9 and TRBJ2-7; TRBD2 matches 7 bases. Trimming cost V 3 bases and J 6 bases; bases outside gene matches: 8. The CDR3 loop spans 14 amino acids. Germline V gene sequence: CDR1 SEHNR, CDR2 FQNEAQ (reference sequence). This CDR3 reads CASSLGGASTEQYF. The CDR3 DNA follows: TGTGCCAGCAGCTTGGGAGGGGCTTCTACCGAGCAGTACTTC.

Details on this clone: In the same sample, other DNA sequences code for this CDR3. This chain joins TRBV5-6 and TRBJ1-2, with unresolved D. The germline V and J ends were trimmed by 1 base and 0 bases, with 4 bases remaining between them. Germline CDR1 SGHDT, CDR2 YYEEEE. The length of the CDR3 is 13 residues. CDR3 nucleotide sequence: TGTGCCAGCAGCTTGCCGGCTAACTATGGCTACACCTTC. Amino acids: CASSLPANYGYTF.

V is TRBV5-1 and J is TRBJ1-4; D is undetermined. Germline CDR1 and CDR2: SGHRS and YFSETQ. The CDR3 consists of 15 residues. The V gene lost 1 base and the J gene lost 0 bases, with 7 bases spanning the gap. CDR3 sequence (DNA): TGCGCCAGCAGCTTGAGTCCTGCAACTAATGAAAAACTGTTTTTT. This translates into CASSLSPATNEKLFF.

The chain employs TRBV3-1 (or the pseudogene TRBV3-2) and TRBJ2-7; D is ambiguous. This CDR3 has 15 amino acids. V was cut by 1 base and J by 0 bases, with 10 bases left in between. Germline assignment: CDR1 LGHDT and CDR2 YNNKEL (reference sequence). CDR3: CASSQGRTVSYEQYF. CDR3 coding DNA: TGTGCCAGCAGCCAAGGTAGGACGGTCTCCTACGAGCAGTACTTC.

The rearrangement uses TRBV3-1 (or the pseudogene TRBV3-2) and TRBJ1-6, with D perhaps TRBD1 (6 bases). Germline lookup yields CDR1 LGHDT and CDR2 YNNKEL (reference sequence). This CDR3 spans 15 amino acids. Trimming pared 3 bases from V and 0 bases from J, leaving 6 bases between. In DNA, the CDR3 is TGTGCCAGCAGCCAGGACAGCTCCTATAATTCACCCCTCCACTTT. It codes for CASSQDSSYNSPLHF.

The J gene is TRBJ2-3, the V gene TRBV3-1 (or the pseudogene TRBV3-2); no reliable D call. The CDR3 loop spans 16 amino acids. V dropped 0 bases and J dropped 3 bases, with 13 bases sitting between them. Germline lookup yields CDR1 LGHDT and CDR2 YNNKEL (reference sequence). Written as DNA, the CDR3 is TGTGCCAGCAGCCAAGACCCAGGAACGGAGACAGATACGCAGTATTTT. This encodes CASSQDPGTETDTQYF.

V is TRBV14 and J is TRBJ2-2; D is undetermined. The V gene's germline CDR1 is SGHDN and CDR2 FVKESK. This CDR3 is built from 12 residues. Trimming left V 4 bases short and J 6 bases short, with 6 bases between. Here the CDR3 reads CASSRLAGELFF. In nucleotides, the CDR3 is TGTGCCAGCAGCCGACTGGCCGGGGAGCTGTTTTTT.

The rearrangement joins TRBV7-2 to TRBJ2-1, with TRBD2 matching 7 bases. The germline gives CDR1 SGHTA, CDR2 FQGNSA. V gave up 5 bases and J gave up 4 bases; unmatched junction bases: 2. The CDR3 is made up of 13 amino acids. Written as DNA, the CDR3 is TGTGCCAGCAGCCCCGGGGGGTACAATGAGCAGTTCTTC. This translates into CASSPGGYNEQFF.